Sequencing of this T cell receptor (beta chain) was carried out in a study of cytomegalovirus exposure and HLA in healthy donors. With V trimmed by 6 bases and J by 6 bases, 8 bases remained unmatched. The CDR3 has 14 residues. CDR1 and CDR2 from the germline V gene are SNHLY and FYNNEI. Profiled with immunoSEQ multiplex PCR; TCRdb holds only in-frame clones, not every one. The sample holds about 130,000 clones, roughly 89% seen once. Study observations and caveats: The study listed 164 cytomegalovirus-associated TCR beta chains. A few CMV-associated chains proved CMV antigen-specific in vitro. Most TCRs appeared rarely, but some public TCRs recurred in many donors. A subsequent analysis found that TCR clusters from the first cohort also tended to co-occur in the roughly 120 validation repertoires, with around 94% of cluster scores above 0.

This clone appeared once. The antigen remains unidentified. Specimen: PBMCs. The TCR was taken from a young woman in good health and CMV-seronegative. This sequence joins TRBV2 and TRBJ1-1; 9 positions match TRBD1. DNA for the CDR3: TGTGCCAGCAGGGCTGACAGGGGGGGTTCTGAAGCTTTCTTT. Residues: CASRADRGGSEAFF.